This TCR beta chain was documented in a study of CDR3 diversity in severe acne. TCRdb independently ran MiXCR on the PCR reads; one entry per CDR3 protein. The data show roughly 100,000 distinct CDR3 sequences, with roughly 51% seen just once and under 15% held by the top ten. Trimming stripped 7 bases from V and 5 bases from J, with 12 bases between. The germline V gene has CDR1 MNHEY and CDR2 SMNVEV (reference sequence). This CDR3 is built from 12 residues. Specimen: blood. This clonotype was obtained from a male donor with acne. The gene calls are TRBV27 and TRBJ2-7; the D is unclear. CDR3 sequence reads: CASNGPANEQYF. CDR3 nucleotides: TGTGCCAGCAACGGACCCGCTAACGAGCAGTACTTC.